This T cell receptor beta chain was obtained from a study of T cell responses to AZD1222 COVID-19 vaccine (dated by TCRdb to the early 2020s). In terms of the full investigation: AZD1222 recipients with second doses at about 4 weeks or about 12 weeks were pooled, because spike-specific TCR depth and breadth did not differ between schedules. TCR sequencing was performed for roughly 240 trial participants, of whom 207 were given two doses of AZD1222 and approximately 25 were given two doses of MenACWY control vaccine. Enrollment into the trials was organized by age into subgroups of 18-55, 56-69 and 70-plus years, and those subgroups contained roughly 150, 30 and 60 TCR-sequenced participants, respectively.

CDR1 and CDR2 are drawn from the germline V gene: KGHSH, LQKENI. V drops 3 bases and J drops 0 bases, leaving 9 bases in between. The CDR3 holds 15 amino acids from the cysteine to the phenylalanine. Only the CDR3 DNA is retained, 45 bases long and in frame from the first base. Worth noting for this clone: No cognate antigen has been identified for it. No per-base quality is available; no much larger clone lies one base away.

Per the publication, the time point label means: baseline before first vaccination. Samples from vaccinated people were obtained from the UK trials COV001 and COV002, which included a single-blind randomized controlled phase 2/3 trial of AZD1222 (ChAdOx1 nCoV-19) in healthy adults. For TCRbeta chain sequencing, PBMC samples were collected from trial participants at day 0 and at day 28 after the second dose. The CDR3 regions of human TCRbeta chains were subjected to immunosequencing. As for the original processing: Repertoire TCRs were checked for matches against a reference library of SARS-CoV-2-specific TCRs that had been generated using the MIRA antigen-specificity platform. Breadth meant the fraction of unique TCRs that were SARS-CoV-2-associated, whereas depth meant the fraction of total T cells that were SARS-CoV-2-associated. Each spike-specific TCR was assigned to its reactive spike region and to a CD4 or CD8 class using the MIRA data. Log10-transformed breadth and depth values were compared by one-way ANOVA with Sidak's multiple comparisons tests. TCRdb stores this immuneACCESS table with in-frame sequences only. Part of the clones is absent; in the studies checked, under half of the shortfall reflects unresolved V genes, and no reason is known for the rest. From that table come the V and J calls and clone size; the DNA was used to work out D and trimming. The sample table lists approximately 140,000 clones, approximately 90% of them with a count of one. 5.2% of the sample is in the top ten clones.

General study outcomes and caveats: The vaccine-associated CD4 TCRs covered the entire spike protein, and the dominant responses fell in regions 160-218 and 743-854. Epitopes outside the regions mutated in the B.1.351 and B.1.1.7 variants were reportedly recognized by nearly half of the unique spike-specific TCRs. Participants were mostly white British and included more females than males, and it was suggested by the authors that clonal diversity may have been underestimated. Because no day 14 peak-response samples were available, the repertoires could be characterized only after the peak T cell response. In the small 56-69-year group, the increase in depth fell short of significance, most likely because of low power. Conclusions about previously exposed vaccinees are limited, since just a handful of AZD1222 recipients were seropositive for SARS-CoV-2 at baseline. A significant rise in spike-specific TCR breadth and depth was observed after two AZD1222 doses relative to day 0 and relative to MenACWY recipients.

This sequence uses TRBV18 and TRBJ1-3; confidence is insufficient to name the D gene. The receptor comes from an adult in good health. The sample consisted of peripheral blood, taken on day 0 of AZD1222 vaccination. The nucleotide sequence is TGTGCCAGCTCACCTGCCGGGAGCTCTGGAAACACCATATATTTT. This encodes CASSPAGSSGNTIYF.